This T cell receptor beta chain emerged from a study of cytomegalovirus exposure and HLA in healthy donors. Broader study findings: Analysis was carried out at a later point, and it linked a missense DCLRE1C variant to TCR beta V- and J-gene trimming.

The PCR was carried out with 60 Vbeta primers and 13 Jbeta primers. The authors' processing: An analysis that came later counted 80 million or so unique TCR beta chains, roughly 11 million shared. Assay used: immunoSEQ multiplex PCR; TCRdb lists only in-frame clones, some missing. The DNA gave D and trimming, while V, J and clone size come from that table. The sample includes tens of thousands of clones, 78% of them seen just once. The CDR3 length is 12 residues. The V gene end was trimmed by 5 bases and the J gene end by 0 bases; junction bases not matched to a gene: 1. CDR1 is SQVTM, CDR2 ANQGSEA, per germline. Worth noting for this clone: The target antigen is unknown.

The source of this sequence is a woman aged 40 to 55 in good health and CMV-seronegative. The rearrangement links TRBV29-1 to TRBJ2-7; 7 positions match TRBD1. The sample taken for sequencing was PBMCs. CDR3 region: CSVSGGSYEQYF. CDR3 DNA sequence: TGCAGCGTTTCAGGGGGCTCCTACGAGCAGTACTTC.